A selection of T cell receptor beta chains follows, all from one sample in a study of human T cells and chemical hapten exposure. TCRdb re-analysed the RACE reads in MiXCR, keeping a single row per CDR3 protein. The sample shows roughly 110,000 distinct CDR3 sequences, around 10% of them seen only once. Material: whole blood, obtained in connection with sensitization to the hapten diphenylcyclopropenone (DPC). These TCRs come from a woman aged 45 to 65 with alopecia areata. Some clones in this sample may be carry-over from other donors' samples. Both conserved end residues are part of each CDR3. A D gene is named only where the DNA matches it firmly. Only part of the rows carry a size: once, few, many, or a class if the clone is expanded.

j_call,clone_size,v_call,d_call,cdr3_nt,cdr3_aa
TRBJ1-1,many,TRBV7-9,TRBD1,TGTGCCAGCAGCCAGGGACAGAGGGACACTGAAGCTTTCTTT,CASSQGQRDTEAFF
TRBJ1-5,few,TRBV27,TRBD1,TGTGCCAGCAGTTCCCGACAGGGCGATCAGCCCCAGCATTTT,CASSSRQGDQPQHF
TRBJ2-2,.,TRBV5-5,TRBD1,TGTGCCAGCGCAAAGGGACAGGGGGTGAACACCGGGGAGCTGTTTTTT,CASAKGQGVNTGELFF
TRBJ1-1,few,TRBV6-1,TRBD1,TGTGCCAGCTCCACAGGGGCCCACAGGGCGATTGAAGCTTTCTTT,CASSTGAHRAIEAFF
TRBJ2-1,few,TRBV9,TRBD2,TGTGCCAGCAGCGTTAGCGGGGGGACCTACAATGAGCAGTTCTTC,CASSVSGGTYNEQFF
TRBJ2-5,few,TRBV7-7,.,TGTGCCAGCAGCCCGACAGGTTTCCAAGAGACCCAGTACTTC,CASSPTGFQETQYF
TRBJ2-7,many,TRBV29-1,.,TGCAGCGTTGAAGAGCCAGCGGGTCCCTACGAGCAGTACTTC,CSVEEPAGPYEQYF
TRBJ1-2,.,TRBV20-1,.,TGCAGTGCTCCTTACCTGGCACCAGGCTACACCTTC,CSAPYLAPGYTF
TRBJ2-1,many,TRBV4-2,TRBD2,TGTGCCAGCAGCCTAGGAACAGCGGGGTACGTCAATGAGCAGTTCTTC,CASSLGTAGYVNEQFF
TRBJ2-1,few,TRBV7-9,TRBD2,TGTGCCAGCAGGTCGGGACTAGCGGGGGCCAATGAGCAGTTCTTC,CASRSGLAGANEQFF
TRBJ2-4,.,TRBV7-6,TRBD2,TGTGCCAGCAGCTCAACGGGGGGGAACATTCAGTACTTC,CASSSTGGNIQYF
TRBJ2-3,many,TRBV11-2,.,TGTGCCAGCAGCTTTTCGGCAGGGAGCACAGATACGCAGTATTTT,CASSFSAGSTDTQYF
TRBJ2-1,few,TRBV7-9,TRBD2,TGTGCCAGCAGCCATAGCGGGAGTAACCGGGGGCACAATGAGCAGTTCTTC,CASSHSGSNRGHNEQFF
TRBJ2-2,.,TRBV12-2,.,TGTGCAAGTCGCTTAGAAAGAACCCGGGACCAGTCGAACACCGGGGAGCTGTTTTTT,CASRLERTRDQSNTGELFF
TRBJ2-3,few,TRBV9,.,TGTGCCAGCAGCGTAGGACAGCCCACAGATACGCAGTATTTT,CASSVGQPTDTQYF
TRBJ2-3,.,TRBV7-2,.,TGTGCCAGCACCACCCGCCGTGCAGAGAGCGCGCAGTATTTT,CASTTRRAESAQYF
TRBJ1-1,.,TRBV29-1,.,TGCAGCGCCCCAGACCGGGGCACTGAAGCTTTCTTT,CSAPDRGTEAFF
TRBJ2-7,many,TRBV7-8,TRBD1,TGTGCCAGCAGCCGGGACAGGGGCTCTGAGCAGTACTTC,CASSRDRGSEQYF
TRBJ2-2,.,TRBV28,.,TGTGCCAGCAGTTTCCTATTCAGGGGAACCGGGGAGCTGTTTTTT,CASSFLFRGTGELFF
TRBJ1-1,few,TRBV7-2,.,TGTGCCAGCAGCTTTGCAGATGAAGCTTTCTTT,CASSFADEAFF
TRBJ2-5,.,TRBV3-1,TRBD1,TGTGCCAGCAGCCGGGGACAGGAGCAAGAGACCCAGTACTTC,CASSRGQEQETQYF
TRBJ1-3,.,TRBV27,.,TGTGCCAGCAGTTCAGGGTTCTCTGGAAACACCATATATTTT,CASSSGFSGNTIYF